The clone carrying this TCR beta chain was seen more than once but under ten times. As handled by the study authors: Amplification from reference gene primers served as the basis for estimated nucleated cell counts. Sequenced by immunoSEQ multiplex PCR; TCRdb stores in-frame clones only, minus some. For V, J and clone size, that table is used; D and trimming come from the DNA. This sample yields under 100,000 clones, of which roughly 80% are seen a single time; 25% belongs to the top ten. These data belong to a study of blood T cell repertoires in COVID-19. Study in general: From the United States, Italy and Spain came samples of acute and convalescent COVID-19. PBMCs, B-cell-depleted T cells, or T cells were the source of the cDNA or gDNA that made up the material.

Germline V gene lookup returns CDR1 SGHKS and CDR2 YYEKEE (reference sequence). CDR3 length equals 15 residues. V lost 0 bases, J lost 4 bases, and 13 bases lay in between. The chain uses TRBV5-5 and TRBJ1-2; D is possibly TRBD1 (6 bases). The sample consisted of peripheral blood. The sequence was obtained from a man of 80 years or more with active or convalescent COVID-19. The DNA of the CDR3 is TGTGCCAGCAGCTTGGCCCCAGGGGAGGGCTATGGCTACACCTTC. This encodes CASSLAPGEGYGYTF.